The T cell receptor beta chain described here comes from a study of cytomegalovirus exposure and HLA in healthy donors. Study-wide background: The approximately 120 validation repertoires used the same platform as the roughly 700 first-cohort repertoires (as reported by a later analysis).

Turning to this clone: As yet, its antigen is unknown.

This CDR3 contains 15 residues. Trimming cost V 6 bases and J 5 bases, with 20 bases left between them. CDR1 MNHNS and CDR2 SASEGT come from the germline V gene. The method was immunoSEQ multiplex PCR; TCRdb's version includes in-frame clones alone and lacks a portion of them. The table shows about 280,000 clones, with around 87% occurring only once. Broader study findings: The tendency of first-cohort TCR clusters to co-occur in the roughly 110 validation repertoires emerged from a later analysis. A few CMV-associated chains proved CMV antigen-specific in vitro.

This sequence originates from a woman aged 18-35 years in good health and CMV-seronegative. The rearrangement uses TRBV6-1 and TRBJ2-7; D perhaps matches TRBD1 (6 bases). The specimen was PBMCs. The CDR3 protein is CASSARDKEVHEQYF. Here the CDR3 DNA reads TGTGCCAGCAGCGCCCGGGACAAGGAGGTCCACGAGCAGTACTTC.